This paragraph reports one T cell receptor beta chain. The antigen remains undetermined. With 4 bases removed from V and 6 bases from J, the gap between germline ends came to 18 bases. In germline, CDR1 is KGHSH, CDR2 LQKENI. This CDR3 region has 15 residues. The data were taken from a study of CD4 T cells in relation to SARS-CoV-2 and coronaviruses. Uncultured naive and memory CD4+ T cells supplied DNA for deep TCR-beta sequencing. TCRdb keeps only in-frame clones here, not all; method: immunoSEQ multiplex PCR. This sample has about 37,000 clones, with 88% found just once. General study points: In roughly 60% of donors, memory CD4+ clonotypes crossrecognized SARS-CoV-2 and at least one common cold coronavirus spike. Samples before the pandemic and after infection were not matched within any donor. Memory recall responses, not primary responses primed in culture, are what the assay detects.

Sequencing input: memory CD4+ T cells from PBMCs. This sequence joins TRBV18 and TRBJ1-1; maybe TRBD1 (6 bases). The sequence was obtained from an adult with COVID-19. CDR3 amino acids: CASSREQGVGAEAFF. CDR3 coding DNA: TGTGCCAGCTCACGAGAACAGGGCGTGGGCGCTGAAGCTTTCTTT.